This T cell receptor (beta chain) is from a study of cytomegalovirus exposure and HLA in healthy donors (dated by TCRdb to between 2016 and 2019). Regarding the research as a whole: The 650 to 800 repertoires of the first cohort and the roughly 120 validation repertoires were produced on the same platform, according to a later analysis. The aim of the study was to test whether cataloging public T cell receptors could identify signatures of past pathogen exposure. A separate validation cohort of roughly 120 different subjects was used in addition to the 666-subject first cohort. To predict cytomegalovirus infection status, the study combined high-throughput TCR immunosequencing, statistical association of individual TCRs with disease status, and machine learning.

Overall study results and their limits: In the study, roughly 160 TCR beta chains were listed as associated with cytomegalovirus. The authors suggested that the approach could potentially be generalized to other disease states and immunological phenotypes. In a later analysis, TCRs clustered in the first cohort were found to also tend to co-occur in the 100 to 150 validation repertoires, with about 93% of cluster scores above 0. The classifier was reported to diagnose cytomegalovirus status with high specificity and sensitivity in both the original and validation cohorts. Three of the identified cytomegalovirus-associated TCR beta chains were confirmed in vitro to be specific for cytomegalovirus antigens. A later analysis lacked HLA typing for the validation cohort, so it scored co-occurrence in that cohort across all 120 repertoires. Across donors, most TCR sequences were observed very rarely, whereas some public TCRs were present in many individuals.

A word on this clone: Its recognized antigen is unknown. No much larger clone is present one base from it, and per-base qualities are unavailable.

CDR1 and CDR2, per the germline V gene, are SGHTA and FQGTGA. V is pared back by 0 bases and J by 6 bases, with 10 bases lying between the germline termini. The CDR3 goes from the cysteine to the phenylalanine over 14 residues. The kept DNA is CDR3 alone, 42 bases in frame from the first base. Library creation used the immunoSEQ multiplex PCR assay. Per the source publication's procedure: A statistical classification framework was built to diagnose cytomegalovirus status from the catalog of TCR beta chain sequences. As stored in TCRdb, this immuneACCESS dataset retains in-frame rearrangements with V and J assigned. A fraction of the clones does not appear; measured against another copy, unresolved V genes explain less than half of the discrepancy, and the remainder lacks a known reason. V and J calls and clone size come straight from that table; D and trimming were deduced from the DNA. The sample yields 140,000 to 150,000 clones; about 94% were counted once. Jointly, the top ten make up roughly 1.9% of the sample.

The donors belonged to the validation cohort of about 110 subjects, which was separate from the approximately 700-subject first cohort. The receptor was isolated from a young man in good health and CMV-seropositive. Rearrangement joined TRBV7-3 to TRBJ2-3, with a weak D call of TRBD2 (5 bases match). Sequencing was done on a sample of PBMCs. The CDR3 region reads CASSLTPVADTQYF. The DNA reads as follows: TGTGCCAGCAGCTTAACGCCGGTAGCGGATACGCAGTATTTT. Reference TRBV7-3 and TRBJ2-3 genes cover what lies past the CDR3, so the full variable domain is GAGVSQTPSNKVTEKGKYVELRCDPISGHTALYWYRQSLGQGPEFLIYFQGTGAADDSGLPNDRFFAVRPEGSVSTLKIQRTERGDSAVYLCASSLTPVADTQYFGPGTRLTVL.